This T cell receptor beta chain derives from a study of T cell responses to AZD1222 COVID-19 vaccine. Study results and limitations: CD4 TCRs covered the whole spike, strongest at regions 160-218 and 743-854. At baseline, seropositivity was found in only a handful of AZD1222 recipients.

Pooling covered second doses at about 4 or about 12 weeks. Trimming left V 2 bases short and J 12 bases short, with 20 bases between. CDR1 and CDR2 from the germline V gene are SGHNT and YYREEE (reference sequence). This CDR3 comprises 14 residues. TCRdb's copy holds only in-frame clones and misses some; the assay was immunoSEQ multiplex PCR. The sample lists 100,000 or so clones; 75% to 95% were seen once. As regards this clone: Its cognate antigen is unknown.

This rearrangement joins TRBV5-4 to TRBJ1-2; D might be TRBD1 (6 bases). This receptor was identified in an adult who received the AZD1222 COVID-19 vaccine. The input for sequencing was peripheral blood, taken 28 days after the second AZD1222 dose. The CDR3 region is CASSFGGAALGDTF. The CDR3 bases are TGTGCCAGCAGCTTTGGGGGCGCGGCGCTTGGGGACACCTTC. Together with reference TRBV5-4 and TRBJ1-2, the CDR3 gives the full variable domain: ETGVTQSPTHLIKTRGQQVTLRCSSQSGHNTVSWYQQALGQGPQFIFQYYREEENGRGNFPPRFSGLQFPNYSSELNVNALELDDSALYLCASSFGGAALGDTFGSGTRLTVV.